Listed below are T cell receptor beta chains from one sample, sequenced in a study of T-cell reconstitution after alpha-beta-depleted transplantation in children. TCRdb ran MiXCR on the PCR reads and lists one entry per CDR3 protein. The sample has approximately 7,100 distinct CDR3 sequences, 16% seen once. The material was PBMCs, obtained before TCRalphabeta/CD19-depleted stem cell transplant. These receptor sequences come from a boy aged 2 to 10 with acute lymphoblastic leukemia, due to receive a stem cell transplant. CDR3s include the opening cysteine and the closing phenylalanine or tryptophan. D genes are given only for firm matches. Where a row states a size, it is once, few, many or the class of an expanded clone; other rows omit it.

V	J	D	size	DNA	CDR3
TRBV7-6	TRBJ2-5	TRBD1	medium-sized	TGTGCCAGCAGCTTATCTTCCAGGGGGCGAGAGACCCAGTACTTC	CASSLSSRGRETQYF
TRBV12-3/TRBV12-4	TRBJ1-2	TRBD1	many	TGTGCCAGCAGTTCACTTCGTCCCGGGACAGGGGGGGGAAACTATGGCTACACCTTC	CASSSLRPGTGGGNYGYTF
TRBV5-1	TRBJ2-1	.	medium-sized	TGCGCCAGCAGCCAGGACACGACGGGAGAGCAGTTCTTC	CASSQDTTGEQFF
TRBV20-1	TRBJ2-5	.	.	TGCAGTGCTAGCGCACAAGAGACCCAGTACTTC	CSASAQETQYF
TRBV10-3	TRBJ1-6	TRBD1	many	TGTGCCATCAGACATTCATGGACAGGGGATAATTCACCCCTCCACTTT	CAIRHSWTGDNSPLHF
TRBV5-1	TRBJ2-6	.	medium-sized	TGCGCCAGCAGCCCCCCAGTCTCTGGGGCCAACGTCCTGACTTTC	CASSPPVSGANVLTF
TRBV12-3/TRBV12-4	TRBJ2-2	TRBD1	many	TGTGCCAGCAGCATTTTTCTCCCCCTGACAGGGTCCTCACGGAAGCTGTTTTTT	CASSIFLPLTGSSRKLFF
TRBV7-7	TRBJ2-5	TRBD1	many	TGTGCTAGCAGCCCGGGGACAGGGAAGGAGACCCAGTACTTC	CASSPGTGKETQYF
TRBV12-3/TRBV12-4	TRBJ2-5	.	medium-sized	TGTGCCAGCAGCCGGGACTGGTCTCTACAAGAGACCCAGTACTTC	CASSRDWSLQETQYF
TRBV4-3	TRBJ2-1	TRBD1	medium-sized	TGCGCCAGCAGCCCGATTCCGGGACAGGGAGGTAATGAGCAGTTCTTC	CASSPIPGQGGNEQFF
TRBV2	TRBJ2-2	.	medium-sized	TGTGCCAGCAGTGAACCGGGGGCGAACACCGGGGAGCTGTTTTTT	CASSEPGANTGELFF
TRBV20-1	TRBJ1-1	.	medium-sized	TGCAGTGGGGATTCCCACACTGAAGCTTTCTTT	CSGDSHTEAFF
TRBV6-5	TRBJ1-6	.	medium-sized	TGTGCCAGCGCCTTAGGGAGAGGAGATTCACCCCTCCACTTT	CASALGRGDSPLHF
TRBV28	TRBJ2-3	.	medium-sized	TGTGCCAGCCAGACGGGCACAGATACGCAGTATTTT	CASQTGTDTQYF
TRBV5-1	TRBJ2-4	TRBD1	medium-sized	TGCGCCAGCAGCTTGGTCTCGGGACAGGGGGACATTCAGTACTTC	CASSLVSGQGDIQYF
TRBV4-1	TRBJ1-1	.	medium-sized	TGCGCCAGCAGCCAAGAAAGCGGAGGGATGAACACTGAAGCTTTCTTT	CASSQESGGMNTEAFF
TRBV10-3	TRBJ1-2	.	medium-sized	TGTGCCATCAGAAGCCCTGATAACTATGGCTACACCTTC	CAIRSPDNYGYTF
TRBV7-2	TRBJ2-2	.	medium-sized	TGTGCCAGCAGCTTAGGGGGTACCGGGGAGCTGTTTTTT	CASSLGGTGELFF
TRBV7-2	TRBJ2-7	TRBD2	.	TGTGCCAGCAGCTACCGTAGCGGGGGGTCAATGGGGGAGCAGTACTTC	CASSYRSGGSMGEQYF
TRBV11-2	TRBJ1-5	.	many	TGTGCCAGCAGCCCCGGGTGGGGGGGCGGCGAACAGCCCCAGCATTTT	CASSPGWGGGEQPQHF
TRBV11-2	TRBJ2-2	TRBD2	.	TGTGCCAGCAGCCGCGTCTTACTAGCGGGGGAAACTCACACCGGGGAGCTGTTTTTT	CASSRVLLAGETHTGELFF
TRBV4-2	TRBJ2-2	TRBD2	many	TGTGCCAGCAGCCCTGATGGCCTAGCGGGGGCAAACACCGGGGAGCTGTTTTTT	CASSPDGLAGANTGELFF
TRBV9	TRBJ2-1	TRBD2	medium-sized	TGTGCCAGCAGCGTAGGGCTAGCGGGGGCCGAACGATCCTACAATGAGCAGTTCTTC	CASSVGLAGAERSYNEQFF
TRBV29-1	TRBJ2-3	TRBD2	medium-sized	TGCAGCGTTGAGCGGGGGGGGCCAGATACGCAGTATTTT	CSVERGGPDTQYF
TRBV12-3/TRBV12-4	TRBJ2-7	.	.	TGTGCCAGCAGTTTTAGGAGCGAGCAGTACTTC	CASSFRSEQYF
TRBV11-2	TRBJ2-3	.	medium-sized	TGTGCCAGCAGCTTACCGATTAGCACAGATACGCAGTATTTT	CASSLPISTDTQYF
TRBV3-1	TRBJ1-1	.	.	TGTGCCAGCAGCCAAGGGGCAGCTTTGAACACTGAAGCTTTCTTT	CASSQGAALNTEAFF
TRBV6-1	TRBJ1-2	TRBD1	many	TGTGCCAGCAACCCCGAGGTGGGGACAGGGGTCTATGGCTACACCTTC	CASNPEVGTGVYGYTF
TRBV12-3/TRBV12-4	TRBJ1-1	.	many	TGTGCCAGCAGTTTGGGCCGGGCGGGCACTGAAGCTTTCTTT	CASSLGRAGTEAFF
TRBV12-3/TRBV12-4	TRBJ2-5	.	medium-sized	TGTGCCAGCAGTTTAGGGTTCGCGGAGACCCAGTACTTC	CASSLGFAETQYF
TRBV2	TRBJ1-2	TRBD1	.	TGTGCCAGCAGTGAAGCTCTCACGGGACAGGGGATATATGGCTACACCTTC	CASSEALTGQGIYGYTF
TRBV29-1	TRBJ2-5	TRBD2	medium-sized	TGCAGCGTTCTTCCGGGGGGGACTCAAGAGACCCAGTACTTC	CSVLPGGTQETQYF
TRBV19	TRBJ2-1	.	few	TGTGCCAGTAGTATAGGCATTCCCCCCGTAGGACAGCAGCAGTTCTTC	CASSIGIPPVGQQQFF
TRBV12-3/TRBV12-4	TRBJ2-5	TRBD2	.	TGTGCCAGCAGTTTCGAGGGACTAGAGGTAGAGACCCAGTACTTC	CASSFEGLEVETQYF
TRBV7-8	TRBJ2-3	TRBD1	medium-sized	TGTGCCAGCAGCTTTGGGACAGGGGGCGCAGATACGCAGTATTTT	CASSFGTGGADTQYF
TRBV5-1	TRBJ2-1	.	medium-sized	TGCGCCAGCAGCTTGGACAGGGCCATTGAGCAGTTCTTC	CASSLDRAIEQFF
TRBV5-1	TRBJ1-3	.	few	TGCGCCAGCCGGGACACACAATCAAACACCATATATTTT	CASRDTQSNTIYF
TRBV6-5	TRBJ2-7	.	medium-sized	TGTGCCAGCAGTTACTCGAAATCGGCGCGAGATGAGGAGCAGTACTTC	CASSYSKSARDEEQYF
TRBV6-6	TRBJ2-1	.	medium-sized	TGTGCCAGCCGAGCGGACGTTGAGCAGTTCTTC	CASRADVEQFF
TRBV6-1	TRBJ2-2	TRBD2	many	TGTGCCAGCAGTGAAACTAGCGGGGGGGCCGGGGAGCTGTTTTTT	CASSETSGGAGELFF
TRBV6-2/TRBV6-3	TRBJ1-2	TRBD1	medium-sized	TGTGCCAGCAGTCGGGGACAGCTCTATGGCTACACCTTC	CASSRGQLYGYTF
TRBV5-1	TRBJ1-4	TRBD1	many	TGCGCCAGCAGCTTGGAACAGGGGAAGGGAAAACTGTTTTTT	CASSLEQGKGKLFF
TRBV18	TRBJ2-3	.	many	TGTGCCAGCTCACCGGGGCCAGACGCCAATACGCAGTATTTT	CASSPGPDANTQYF
TRBV3-1	TRBJ1-1	TRBD1	many	TGTGCCAGCAGCCTCCCGGGACAGGGGAAATGGGAAGCTTTCTTT	CASSLPGQGKWEAFF
TRBV5-1	TRBJ2-7	.	medium-sized	TGCGCCAGCAGCTTCGGGGCAGTTGAGGGCTACGAGCAGTACTTC	CASSFGAVEGYEQYF
TRBV20-1	TRBJ2-5	.	medium-sized	TGCAGTGCTAGACCTCCCAGGGCAGGGCCACAGACCCAGTACTTC	CSARPPRAGPQTQYF
TRBV11-1	TRBJ1-2	.	.	TGTGCCAGCAGCTTAGAGAGAAACTATGGCTACACCTTC	CASSLERNYGYTF
TRBV7-6	TRBJ2-1	.	.	TGTGCCAGCAGCTTAGGAGGCGGAGGGAATGAGCAGTTCTTC	CASSLGGGGNEQFF
TRBV12-3/TRBV12-4	TRBJ2-1	TRBD2	.	TGTGCCAGCGCCCTCCCTCGCGGGGGGCAGGATGAGCAGTTCTTC	CASALPRGGQDEQFF
TRBV5-1	TRBJ2-3	TRBD2	medium-sized	TGCGCCAGCAGCCCGGGGGGGGACATCAGCACAGATACGCAGTATTTT	CASSPGGDISTDTQYF
TRBV24-1	TRBJ2-5	TRBD1	.	TGTGCCACCAGTGATTTGCGTGACAGGGGGCGAGTTGAGACCCAGTACTTC	CATSDLRDRGRVETQYF
TRBV10-3	TRBJ2-5	.	medium-sized	TGTGCCATCAACCCAGACCTTGGAGAGACCCAGTACTTC	CAINPDLGETQYF
TRBV4-3	TRBJ2-2	.	.	TGCGCCAGCAGCCACCGCACCGGGGAGCTGTTTTTT	CASSHRTGELFF
TRBV2	TRBJ2-3	.	many	TGTGCCAGCAGCCCCGGGGATACGCAGTATTTT	CASSPGDTQYF